The rows below give T cell receptor beta chains drawn from one sample of a study of blood T cells in healthy people across ages. TCRdb analysed the 5' RACE reads with MiXCR anew, one entry per CDR3 protein. This table holds about 1.8 million distinct CDR3 sequences, around 48% found once. Sequenced: blood. Receptor source: a woman between 40 and 55 years old in good health. Both conserved end residues are part of each CDR3. D genes are given only for firm matches. Size values are once, few and many counts, or a class for expanded clones, and some rows have none.

d_gene,abundance,v_gene,j_gene,CDR3nt,CDR3aa
NA,NA,TRBV5-1,TRBJ1-6,TGCGCCAGCAGCTCGGCCGGGGACGGTAATTCACCCCTCCACTTT,CASSSAGDGNSPLHF
NA,NA,TRBV15,TRBJ2-7,TGTGCCACCAGCAGGGGCAGCGGAGGAGCCTACGAGCAGTACTTC,CATSRGSGGAYEQYF
NA,NA,TRBV28,TRBJ1-4,TGTGCCAGCAGAGGGGGGCCTGACGGGTTTAATGAAAAACTGTTTTTT,CASRGGPDGFNEKLFF
NA,few,TRBV7-2,TRBJ2-3,TGTGCCAGCAGCTTAAGAGGTTCTCTGGATACGCAGTATTTT,CASSLRGSLDTQYF
NA,many,TRBV20-1,TRBJ2-7,TGCAGTGCTAGCGGGCCAAACTACGAGCAGTACTTC,CSASGPNYEQYF
NA,NA,TRBV5-1,TRBJ2-7,TGCGCCAGCAGCTTACGGCAGGACCTCTCCTACGAGCAGTACTTC,CASSLRQDLSYEQYF
TRBD2,many,TRBV13,TRBJ2-5,TGTGCCAGCAGCCCCGGACTAGCGGGGCTACAAGAGACCCAGTACTTC,CASSPGLAGLQETQYF
NA,NA,TRBV2,TRBJ2-5,TGTGCCAGCAGTAAGTTACAAGAGACCCAGTACTTC,CASSKLQETQYF
TRBD1,NA,TRBV7-2,TRBJ2-7,TGTGCCAGCAGCCCGAACCGGATGACAGGGCCCTACGAGCAGTACTTC,CASSPNRMTGPYEQYF
NA,NA,TRBV2,TRBJ1-5,TGTGCCAGCAGTGCAGCGGGGAACGTAGCATTCAATCAGCCCCAGCATTTT,CASSAAGNVAFNQPQHF
NA,few,TRBV20-1,TRBJ2-3,TGCAGTGCTAGCCGGACAGTTAGCACAGATACGCAGTATTTT,CSASRTVSTDTQYF
NA,few,TRBV5-1,TRBJ1-1,TGCGCCAGCAGCCGGCTGCCGGAGAACACTGAAGCTTTCTTT,CASSRLPENTEAFF
NA,NA,TRBV4-1,TRBJ2-1,TGCGCCAGCAGCCCTAAGGGTGGAATCGATGAGCAGTTCTTC,CASSPKGGIDEQFF
TRBD1,NA,TRBV5-1,TRBJ2-7,TGCGCCAGCAGCTTGGACCAGGGGGAAACAATGAGGGAGCAGTACTTC,CASSLDQGETMREQYF
NA,NA,TRBV29-1,TRBJ1-2,TGCAGCGTAGACGGACGAAACTATGGCTACACCTTC,CSVDGRNYGYTF
NA,NA,TRBV12-3/TRBV12-4,TRBJ2-3,TGTGCCAGCAGCCCGGCTAAAGGCGGCACAGATACGCAGTATTTT,CASSPAKGGTDTQYF
TRBD1,few,TRBV5-1,TRBJ2-7,TGCGCCAGCAGCTGGACGACAGGGCAGTCCTCCTACGAGCAGTACTTC,CASSWTTGQSSYEQYF
TRBD1,NA,TRBV5-1,TRBJ2-3,TGCGCCAGCAGCTTGACAGGGGTCCCGTCGGATACGCAGTATTTT,CASSLTGVPSDTQYF
NA,NA,TRBV7-2,TRBJ2-1,TGTGCCAGCACCCTGACAGGATACAATGAGCAGTTCTTC,CASTLTGYNEQFF
NA,NA,TRBV2,TRBJ2-5,TGTGCCAGCGAGAGACAGATGAGGGGAGAGACCCAGTACTTC,CASERQMRGETQYF
NA,NA,TRBV28,TRBJ2-3,TGTGCCAGCAGCCGAGGGCTACCCGAGGATGGAGATACGCAGTATTTT,CASSRGLPEDGDTQYF
NA,NA,TRBV18,TRBJ2-5,TGTGCCAGCTCACTCAACCCGACTCCCCAATGGGAGACCCAGTACTTC,CASSLNPTPQWETQYF
NA,few,TRBV9,TRBJ2-3,TGTGCCAGCAGCGTAGCCAGGGACACAGATACGCAGTATTTT,CASSVARDTDTQYF
NA,few,TRBV20-1,TRBJ2-3,TGCAGTGCTCGCACAACAGATACGCAGTATTTT,CSARTTDTQYF
TRBD1,NA,TRBV20-1,TRBJ1-1,TGCAGTGCCGGGGACAGGTTGAACACTGAAGCTTTCTTT,CSAGDRLNTEAFF
TRBD1,NA,TRBV6-2/TRBV6-3,TRBJ2-3,TGTGCCAGCATCCACCGGACAGGGGGCTTGGATACGCAGTATTTT,CASIHRTGGLDTQYF
TRBD1,NA,TRBV6-1,TRBJ2-5,TGTGCCACCGGGGACAGGGGGCAAGAGACCCAGTACTTC,CATGDRGQETQYF
TRBD1,NA,TRBV6-2/TRBV6-3,TRBJ1-5,TGTGCCAGCAGAGCAACAGGGGTCAATCAGCCCCAGCATTTT,CASRATGVNQPQHF
TRBD2,few,TRBV20-1,TRBJ2-1,TGCAGTGCCCATTGGGGGAGGGGCGGATACAATGAGCAGTTCTTC,CSAHWGRGGYNEQFF
TRBD2,NA,TRBV6-6,TRBJ2-5,TGTGCCAGCAGTTCCCCGACTAGCGGGGGATTTTGGGAGACCCAGTACTTC,CASSSPTSGGFWETQYF
NA,few,TRBV4-3,TRBJ2-3,TGCGCCAGCAGGTCGTCGGATACGCAGTATTTT,CASRSSDTQYF
NA,NA,TRBV29-1,TRBJ2-3,TGCAGCGTTGTGTCCCCTATAGGCACAGATACGCAGTATTTT,CSVVSPIGTDTQYF
NA,few,TRBV18,TRBJ1-2,TGTGCCAGCTCCCCGGGACTCGGAGGCTACACCTTC,CASSPGLGGYTF
NA,NA,TRBV20-1,TRBJ1-2,TGCAGTGCTAGACCCCCAGGTGGGGGGCATGGCTACACCTTC,CSARPPGGGHGYTF
NA,few,TRBV9,TRBJ2-7,TGTGCCAGCAGCGTAGACGACGGACTCGGGGCCTACGAGCAGTACTTC,CASSVDDGLGAYEQYF
TRBD1,few,TRBV9,TRBJ2-1,TGTGCCAGCAGCGTAGTAGGTAGGACAGGACTGTCGACCTACAATGAGCAGTTCTTC,CASSVVGRTGLSTYNEQFF
NA,few,TRBV28,TRBJ2-5,TGTGCCAGCAGAAGTCAGGAGGGGGGAAGTTGGGGCCAAGAGACCCAGTACTTC,CASRSQEGGSWGQETQYF
TRBD1,NA,TRBV10-3,TRBJ2-7,TGTGCCATCAGTGAACAGGGGACCCCCTACGGGCAGTACTTC,CAISEQGTPYGQYF
NA,NA,TRBV4-1,TRBJ1-5,TGCGCCAGCAGCCCGGGTCCCCCAGGCCTGTATAGCAATCAGCCCCAGCATTTT,CASSPGPPGLYSNQPQHF
TRBD1,NA,TRBV4-3,TRBJ2-3,TGCGCCAGCAGCCAAATGTCGAGGGGGCCCTCAGATACGCAGTATTTT,CASSQMSRGPSDTQYF
TRBD2,few,TRBV4-3,TRBJ2-3,TGCGCCAGCAGCCAAGAAACTATAGCGGGGGGGAACACAGATACGCAGTATTTT,CASSQETIAGGNTDTQYF